The TCR beta chain under discussion was sequenced for a study of blood T cells in healthy people across ages. Study-level findings and limits: Measured against age, TCR beta diversity per million T cells decreased in a roughly linear manner.

Regarding this clonotype: What it binds is not known.

The draw of peripheral blood yielded approximately 10 milliliters from each donor. The authors ran a second PCR of roughly 6 to 12 cycles using a sample-barcoded 5' primer and a J-beta primer mix. TCRdb recomputed calls from the 5' RACE reads with MiXCR, one row per CDR3 protein. There are approximately 940,000 distinct CDR3 sequences in the sample; roughly 50% occur only once, and 13% lies in the top ten. The germline gives CDR1 MNHEY, CDR2 SVGAGI. V lost 4 bases and J 7 bases, leaving 7 bases between the germline ends. The CDR3 covers 11 residues. The TCR sequence derives from a man aged 30-40 years in good health. Material: blood. The chain couples TRBV6-5 to TRBJ1-1; no reliable D call. The CDR3 spells CASSWRGEAFF. The CDR3 DNA sequence: TGTGCCAGCAGTTGGCGGGGTGAAGCTTTCTTT.